These 24 T cell receptor beta chains originate from one sample sequenced in a study of cytomegalovirus exposure and HLA in healthy donors (dated by TCRdb to between 2016 and 2019). The library was produced with the immunoSEQ multiplex PCR assay. Here the immuneACCESS table is served through TCRdb, limited to in-frame sequences with V and J called. Missing clones are a known gap in these copies; in checked studies unresolved V genes cover under half, and the rest lacks a known reason. Counted in this sample were 65,000 to 85,000 clones; 90% to 95% of them appeared once. Clones ranked in the top ten supply 0.69% of the sample. Source material: PBMCs. These receptors all come from a woman younger than 30 in good health and CMV-seronegative.

The chain joins TRBV2 to TRBJ2-1, with TRBD2 matching 7 bases. V dropped 7 bases and J dropped 5; count of bases not matched to a gene: 11. Germline lookup yields CDR1 SNHLY and CDR2 FYNNEI. The CDR3 length is 15 residues. This chain's CDR3 is CASNSGVEQHNEQFF. In nucleotides, the CDR3 is TGTGCCAGCAACAGCGGGGTTGAGCAGCACAATGAGCAGTTCTTC.

V gene TRBV19 combines with J gene TRBJ2-1; 9 bases agree with TRBD2. CDR3 size: 14 residues. Germline CDR1 and CDR2: LNHDA and SQIVND (reference sequence). Trimming removed 3 bases from V and 5 bases from J; junction bases left unmatched: 2. The CDR3 DNA sequence: TGTGCCAGTAGTATTCCTAGCGGGGACAATGAGCAGTTCTTC. It codes for CASSIPSGDNEQFF. Looking up the rest from reference TRBV19 and TRBJ2-1 gives the full variable domain: DGGITQSPKYLFRKEGQNVTLSCEQNLNHDAMYWYRQDPGQGLRLIYYSQIVNDFQKGDIAEGYSVSREKKESFPLTVTSAQKNPTAFYLCASSIPSGDNEQFFGPGTRLTVL.

The chain employs TRBV7-2 and TRBJ2-1; TRBD2 agrees at 9 bases. After removal of 1 base from V and 10 bases from J, the junction contained 11 bases not matched to a gene. CDR1 and CDR2 from the germline V gene are SGHTA and FQGNSA. There are 16 residues in the CDR3. CDR3 residues: CASSLGGAGGRQEQFF. CDR3 nucleotides: TGTGCCAGCAGCTTAGGGGGAGCGGGAGGCAGGCAGGAGCAGTTCTTC.

V and J are TRBV4-1 and TRBJ1-5; D is unclear. This CDR3 comprises 11 residues. Germline V gene data show CDR1 as MGHRA and CDR2 as YSYEKL. V lost 3 bases, J lost 9 bases, and 6 bases lay in between. The CDR3: CASSHPGPQHF. The CDR3 DNA reads TGCGCCAGCAGCCACCCCGGGCCCCAGCATTTT.

CDR3 sequence: CASSLDPGTGRGNTIYF. In DNA, the CDR3 is TGTGCCAGCAGCTTGGACCCGGGGACAGGGAGGGGAAACACCATATATTTT. The rearrangement uses TRBV7-2 and TRBJ1-3; 9 positions match TRBD1. Germline V gene sequence: CDR1 SGHTA, CDR2 FQGNSA. V was pared by 3 bases and J by 4 bases, with 10 bases of the junction left unmatched. This CDR3 contains 17 residues. The entire variable domain, with the rest obtained from reference TRBV7-2 and TRBJ1-3, is as follows: GAGVSQSPSNKVTEKGKDVELRCDPISGHTALYWYRQSLGQGLEFLIYFQGNSAPDKSGLPSDRFSAERTGGSVSTLTIQRTQQEDSAVYLCASSLDPGTGRGNTIYFGEGSWLTVV.

This chain uses TRBV13 with TRBJ2-7; tentative D call: TRBD2 (6 bases). V was trimmed by 4 bases and J by 3 bases, leaving 16 bases between them. Germline CDR1 and CDR2: PRHDT and FYEKMQ (reference sequence). This CDR3 is built from 15 residues. The CDR3: CASSSHARGLYEQYF. In DNA form, the CDR3 reads TGTGCCAGCAGCTCCCATGCGCGGGGCCTCTACGAGCAGTACTTC. The whole variable domain, filled in from reference TRBV13 and TRBJ2-7, reads AAGVIQSPRHLIKEKRETATLKCYPIPRHDTVYWYQQGPGQDPQFLISFYEKMQSDKGSIPDRFSAQQFSDYHSELNMSSLELGDSALYFCASSSHARGLYEQYFGPGTRLTVT.

The chain links TRBV5-1 to TRBJ2-7; tentatively, D is TRBD2 (5 bases). Germline assignment: CDR1 SGHRS and CDR2 YFSETQ. Deletions cut 0 bases from V and 6 bases from J, with 16 bases between. The CDR3 runs 15 residues. The CDR3 here is CASSLGPGFSPEQYF. The CDR3 DNA reads TGCGCCAGCAGCTTGGGGCCGGGATTTTCACCCGAGCAGTACTTC.

V gene TRBV7-7 combines with J gene TRBJ2-5; the D gene is possibly TRBD2 (5 bases). This CDR3 region has 15 residues. Germline V gene data show CDR1 as SSHAT and CDR2 as FNYEAQ (reference sequence). V gave up 3 bases and J gave up 1 base, with 12 bases separating them. CDR3 nucleotides: TGTGCCAGCAGCTTTCGGACTGATCCCCAAGAGACCCAGTACTTC. It yields the protein CASSFRTDPQETQYF.

The chain has TRBV7-2 and TRBJ2-3, with 14 bases that match TRBD2. The germline V gene encodes CDR1 SGHTA and CDR2 FQGNSA. CDR3 length equals 16 residues. J gave up 1 base and V 7 bases, and 4 bases lay outside the gene matches. CDR3 sequence: CASTWTSGGRTDTQYF. In nucleotides, the CDR3 is TGTGCCAGCACCTGGACTAGCGGGGGGCGCACAGATACGCAGTATTTT.

The genes are TRBV14 and TRBJ1-6; D unclear. Trimming removed 1 base at V and 4 bases at J, with 5 bases between. The CDR3 contains 14 residues. Per the germline V gene, CDR1 is SGHDN and CDR2 is FVKESK. CDR3 sequence reads: CASSQGRYNSPLHF. CDR3 DNA sequence: TGTGCCAGCAGCCAAGGGCGGTATAATTCACCCCTCCACTTT.

This sequence joins TRBV19 and TRBJ1-6; D uncertain. Trimming left V 3 bases short and J 0 bases short, with 9 bases between. The CDR3 loop spans 16 amino acids. Per the germline V gene, CDR1 is LNHDA and CDR2 is SQIVND (reference sequence). The CDR3 DNA sequence: TGTGCCAGTAGTATGGTCCTTAGCTCCTATAATTCACCCCTCCACTTT. Its translation: CASSMVLSSYNSPLHF.

The V and J genes are TRBV28 and TRBJ1-2; maybe TRBD1 (5 bases). This CDR3 contains 13 residues. The V and J ends lost 7 bases and 5 bases respectively, with 14 bases between them. Germline V gene data show CDR1 as MDHEN and CDR2 as SYDVKM. CDR3 nucleotides: TGTGCCAGCATCGGGAGGGACCGGTATGGCTACACCTTC. It encodes CASIGRDRYGYTF.

The chain is built from TRBV5-6 and TRBJ1-2, with 7 bases lining up with TRBD1. J was trimmed by 4 bases and V by 4 bases; bases with no gene match: 7. Per germline, CDR1 SGHDT and CDR2 YYEEEE. The CDR3 has 14 amino acids. Here the CDR3 reads CASSRGDRVYGYTF. In DNA, the CDR3 is TGTGCCAGCAGCCGCGGAGACAGGGTCTATGGCTACACCTTC.

DNA of the CDR3: TGTGCCAGCAGCAGGGAGGGCAATCAGCCCCAGCATTTT. As protein: CASSREGNQPQHF. V and J are TRBV7-9 and TRBJ1-5; D is ambiguous. The CDR3 is 13 amino acids. The germline V gene encodes CDR1 SEHNR and CDR2 FQNEAQ (reference sequence). V was cut by 5 bases and J by 2 bases, with 7 bases left in between. The entire variable domain, with the rest obtained from reference TRBV7-9 and TRBJ1-5, is as follows: DTGVSQNPRHKITKRGQNVTFRCDPISEHNRLYWYRQTLGQGPEFLTYFQNEAQLEKSRLLSDRFSAERPKGSFSTLEIQRTEQGDSAMYLCASSREGNQPQHFGDGTRLSIL.

This clone was observed a few times. The chain carries TRBV5-8 and TRBJ1-1; 7 bases are shared with TRBD1. This CDR3 contains 15 residues. V gave up 4 bases and J gave up 2 bases; unmatched junction bases: 8. CDR1 and CDR2 (germline): SGHTS, YDEGEE. CDR3: CASSPRDRNNTEAFF. For the CDR3, the DNA is TGTGCCAGCAGCCCCCGGGACAGAAATAACACTGAAGCTTTCTTT.

The chain combines TRBV28 with TRBJ2-7, with 9 bases that match TRBD2. The CDR3 sequence is 15 residues long. From germline, CDR1 is MDHEN and CDR2 SYDVKM. The V segment lost 5 bases and the J segment 7 bases; nucleotides outside the gene matches: 12. Here the CDR3 reads CASSPPVAGEREQYF. The CDR3 DNA reads TGTGCCAGCAGTCCCCCCGTAGCGGGAGAGCGAGAGCAGTACTTC.

The count of this clone is one. The J gene is TRBJ1-4, the V gene TRBV5-6; TRBD1 matches at 8 bases. V gave up 2 bases and J gave up 8 bases; unmatched junction bases: 8. The germline CDR1 and CDR2 sequences are SGHDT and YYEEEE. CDR3 size: 15 residues. The CDR3 loop reads CASSFGSGGIEKLFF. Written as DNA, the CDR3 is TGTGCCAGCAGCTTTGGGTCAGGGGGCATCGAAAAACTGTTTTTT. The full variable domain, completed using reference TRBV5-6 and TRBJ1-4, is DAGVTQSPTHLIKTRGQQVTLRCSPKSGHDTVSWYQQALGQGPQFIFQYYEEEERQRGNFPDRFSGHQFPNYSSELNVNALLLGDSALYLCASSFGSGGIEKLFFGSGTQLSVL.

This chain connects TRBV5-6 to TRBJ2-7, with 7 nucleotides matching TRBD1. The CDR3 loop spans 15 amino acids. Germline CDR1 and CDR2: SGHDT and YYEEEE. The V gene end was trimmed by 1 base and the J gene end by 0 bases; junction bases not matched to a gene: 4. CDR3 loop: CASSLLQGISYEQYF. The CDR3, as DNA: TGTGCCAGCAGCTTGTTACAGGGGATCTCCTACGAGCAGTACTTC.

This clone came up once. This rearrangement joins TRBV4-1 to TRBJ1-1, with D hard to call. The CDR3 has 13 residues. Germline V gene sequence: CDR1 MGHRA, CDR2 YSYEKL. Trimming cost V 7 bases and J 1 base, with 10 bases left between them. CDR3 bases: TGCGCCAGCACCCGATCGGGGAACACTGAAGCTTTCTTT. Translating it yields CASTRSGNTEAFF.

The chain couples TRBV6-5 to TRBJ1-1; TRBD1 agrees at 9 bases. The length of the CDR3 is 14 residues. The V gene end was trimmed by 7 bases and the J gene end by 3 bases; junction bases not matched to a gene: 6. Germline loops: CDR1 MNHEY, CDR2 SVGAGI. CDR3 DNA: TGTGCCAGCACCCGACAGGGGGGGTACACTGAAGCTTTCTTT. This encodes CASTRQGGYTEAFF.

The chain carries TRBV10-3 and TRBJ2-3; 15 bases match TRBD2. V shed 6 bases and J 2 bases; nucleotides not matched to a gene: 6. The germline V gene encodes CDR1 ENHRY and CDR2 SYGVKD. The CDR3 has 17 residues. DNA for the CDR3: TGTGCCATCAGGCCGGGACTAGCGGGAGGACACACAGATACGCAGTATTTT. This codes for CAIRPGLAGGHTDTQYF.

The count of this clone is one. This sequence joins TRBV18 and TRBJ2-7, with D perhaps TRBD1 (7 bases). V shed 3 bases and J shed 0 bases, with 15 bases lying between them. This CDR3 has 16 residues. The germline V gene encodes CDR1 KGHSH and CDR2 LQKENI. This CDR3 reads CASSPFPGDSSYEQYF. CDR3 nucleotide sequence: TGTGCCAGCTCACCTTTCCCGGGGGACAGCTCCTACGAGCAGTACTTC. The full variable domain, in which reference TRBV18 and TRBJ2-7 provide the parts outside the CDR3, is NAGVMQNPRHLVRRRGQEARLRCSPMKGHSHVYWYRQLPEEGLKFMVYLQKENIIDESGMPKERFSAEFPKEGPSILRIQQVVRGDSAAYFCASSPFPGDSSYEQYFGPGTRLTVT.

This chain joins TRBV19 and TRBJ1-1, with D uncertain. From germline, CDR1 is LNHDA and CDR2 SQIVND (reference sequence). With 5 bases removed from V and 6 bases from J, the gap between germline ends came to 16 bases. The CDR3 spans 14 residues. CDR3: CASSSPTRSAEAFF. CDR3 bases: TGTGCCAGTAGTTCCCCGACGAGGAGCGCTGAAGCTTTCTTT.

V gene TRBV7-9 combines with J gene TRBJ2-3, with 12 bases that match TRBD2. V shed 5 bases, J shed 5 bases, and the junction held 8 bases outside the gene matches. Per germline, CDR1 SEHNR and CDR2 FQNEAQ (reference sequence). There are 16 residues in the CDR3. CDR3 sequence (DNA): TGTGCCAGCAGCCCAAGACTAGCGGGGGATATAGATACGCAGTATTTT. Translating gives CASSPRLAGDIDTQYF.